This entry describes one T cell receptor (beta chain). Its antigen is currently unknown. The sample originates from a study of T cell responses to AZD1222 COVID-19 vaccine. Whole-study results and caveats: Targeting of unmutated variant regions was reportedly seen in nearly half of spike-specific TCRs. Donors, mostly white British, included more females; clonal diversity was possibly underestimated. Once two AZD1222 doses were given, Spike-specific TCR breadth and depth went up.

Pooled samples include second doses given at about 4 or 12 weeks. Profiling relied on immunoSEQ multiplex PCR, and the TCRdb table lists in-frame clones only, not all of them. The sample contains about 110,000 clones, over 75% of which appear only once. This CDR3 comprises 12 residues. V was pared by 3 bases and J by 8 bases, with 10 bases between. The material sequenced was peripheral blood, taken 28 days after the second AZD1222 dose. V and J are TRBV12-3 or TRBV12-4 and TRBJ1-2; TRBD1 is a possible D gene (6 bases). This clonotype was obtained from an adult who received the AZD1222 COVID-19 vaccine. The CDR3 DNA reads as TGTGCCAGCAGTTTCAAGGGGGAGGGCTACACCTTC. Encoded protein: CASSFKGEGYTF.